These 17 T cell receptor beta chains came from one sample sequenced in a study of CD8 T cells in Susac syndrome. With random hexamers, reverse transcription was performed on roughly 0.5 to 1 ug of RNA. TCRdb called the immunoSEQ multiplex PCR reads again in MiXCR, with one record for every CDR3 protein. The sample includes under 200,000 distinct CDR3 sequences, about 95% of them seen just once. Sample: CD8+ T cells from PBMCs. The receptors here all came from a human donor with multiple sclerosis.

The rearrangement uses TRBV27 and TRBJ2-7; 10 nucleotides align to TRBD2. CDR1 MNHEY and CDR2 SMNVEV come from the germline V gene (reference sequence). CDR3 length equals 13 residues. V lost 6 bases, J lost 6 bases, and 5 bases stayed unmatched. CDR3 amino acids: CASSSSGSAEQYF. Here the CDR3 DNA reads TGTGCCAGCAGCTCTAGCGGGAGTGCCGAGCAGTACTTC.

The chain employs TRBV11-2 and TRBJ2-7, with 8 bases identical to TRBD2. The CDR3 is 14 residues long. V lost 1 base and J lost 3; bases outside the gene matches: 2. Germline V gene lookup returns CDR1 SGHAT and CDR2 FQNNGV. Written as DNA, the CDR3 is TGTGCCAGCAGCTTAGCTGCGGGAGGCTACGAGCAGTACTTC. Translating gives CASSLAAGGYEQYF. Complete variable domain (other parts from reference TRBV11-2 and TRBJ2-7): EAGVAQSPRYKIIEKRQSVAFWCNPISGHATLYWYQQILGQGPKLLIQFQNNGVVDDSQLPKDRFSAERLKGVDSTLKIQPAKLEDSAVYLCASSLAAGGYEQYFGPGTRLTVT.

The chain joins TRBV28 to TRBJ2-7, with D possibly TRBD2 on 6 matching bases. Germline V gives CDR1 MDHEN, CDR2 SYDVKM. This CDR3 is built from 12 residues. The V end lost 11 bases, the J end lost 0 bases, and 11 bases lay between the germline ends. CDR3 coding DNA: TGTGCCGCAGGAGGGGCCTCCTACGAGCAGTACTTC. It translates to CAAGGASYEQYF.

The chain has TRBV5-1 and TRBJ2-7; D not resolved. The V end lost 0 bases, the J end lost 2 bases, and 6 bases lay between the germline ends. The CDR3 loop spans 13 amino acids. Per the germline V gene, CDR1 is SGHRS and CDR2 is YFSETQ. The CDR3 DNA reads as TGCGCCAGCAGCTTGGCCCCGCCCTACGAGCAGTACTTC. Protein product: CASSLAPPYEQYF.

Written as DNA, the CDR3 is TGTGCCAGCAGTTCCCCTCCGCTAGCGGCTAAAGAGACCCAGTACTTC. Translation gives CASSSPPLAAKETQYF. The chain joins TRBV28 to TRBJ2-5, with 7 bases aligning to TRBD2. This CDR3 is 16 amino acids long. V shed 4 bases, J shed 3 bases, and the junction held 11 bases outside the gene matches. CDR1 is MDHEN, CDR2 SYDVKM, per germline.

The chain recombines TRBV9 with TRBJ1-2; TRBD1 matches at 9 bases. This CDR3 spans 11 amino acids. V was pared by 4 bases and J by 14 bases, with 6 bases of the junction left unmatched. Looked up from germline, CDR1 is SGDLS and CDR2 is YYNGEE. The CDR3 region is CASSPRDRETF. DNA of the CDR3: TGTGCCAGCAGCCCCCGGGACAGGGAAACCTTC.

CDR3 nucleotides: TGTGCCAGCAGTTTAAGGACAGGGGGGTCCTACGAGCAGTACTTC. This translates into CASSLRTGGSYEQYF. The V call is TRBV27, the J call TRBJ2-7, with 10 bases matching TRBD1. Trimming cost V 2 bases and J 1 base; bases outside gene matches: 2. The germline gives CDR1 MNHEY, CDR2 SMNVEV (reference sequence). The CDR3 spans 15 residues.

The chain recombines TRBV24-1 with TRBJ2-7; the D gene is possibly TRBD1 (6 bases). Between the trimmed V and J ends, which lost 7 bases and 4 bases, there was a span of 22 bases. The length of the CDR3 is 16 residues. Germline V gives CDR1 KGHDR, CDR2 SFDVKD. In nucleotides, the CDR3 is TGTGCCACCAGCATACTAGGCCGAGGACAGAAATACGAGCAGTACTTC. Its translation: CATSILGRGQKYEQYF.

This clonotype was observed a single time. J is TRBJ1-2 and V is TRBV5-4, with D possibly matching TRBD1 (5 bases). The CDR3 sequence is 14 residues long. The germline V and J ends were trimmed by 4 bases and 2 bases, with 12 bases remaining between them. Germline CDR1 reads SGHNT; CDR2 reads YYREEE (reference sequence). The CDR3 spells CASSPGAGNYGYTF. The CDR3 coding sequence is TGTGCCAGCAGCCCTGGGGCAGGGAACTATGGCTACACCTTC.

The chain joins TRBV27 to TRBJ2-7; a weak D match, TRBD1 (6 bases). Germline lookup yields CDR1 MNHEY and CDR2 SMNVEV (reference sequence). This CDR3 region has 14 residues. V lost 3 bases and J 8 bases, leaving 17 bases between the germline ends. The CDR3 coding sequence is TGTGCCAGCAGTTTCTTGAATCAGGGGTCTAAGCAGTACTTC. Amino acids: CASSFLNQGSKQYF.

V and J are TRBV29-1 and TRBJ2-5, with D possibly being TRBD2 (6 bases). The CDR3 runs 14 residues. Germline V gene lookup returns CDR1 SQVTM and CDR2 ANQGSEA. V was trimmed by 4 bases and J by 4 bases, leaving 16 bases between them. The CDR3 DNA reads TGCAGCGTTGTAGTCGCCGGGAGAGGAGAGACCCAGTACTTC. Protein sequence: CSVVVAGRGETQYF.

J is TRBJ2-1 and V is TRBV14; the match to TRBD1 covers 9 bases. V dropped 2 bases and J dropped 7; count of bases not matched to a gene: 9. The CDR3 totals 16 residues. CDR1 and CDR2 from the germline V gene are SGHDN and FVKESK. The CDR3 here is CASSQSPGQGMNEQFF. In DNA, the CDR3 is TGTGCCAGCAGCCAATCTCCGGGACAGGGTATGAATGAGCAGTTCTTC.

In this sample, this clonotype turned up once. This chain connects TRBV2 to TRBJ1-5; 9 bases agree with TRBD1. With 6 bases clipped from V and 1 base from J, the junction kept 1 base outside the gene matches. The CDR3 loop spans 14 amino acids. Looked up from germline, CDR1 is SNHLY and CDR2 is FYNNEI. This chain's CDR3 is CASRGTGSNQPQHF. Here the CDR3 DNA reads TGTGCCAGCAGGGGGACAGGGAGCAATCAGCCCCAGCATTTT. Full variable domain (remainder filled in from reference TRBV2 and TRBJ1-5): EPEVTQTPSHQVTQMGQEVILRCVPISNHLYFYWYRQILGQKVEFLVSFYNNEISEKSEIFDDQFSVERPDGSNFTLKIRSTKLEDSAMYFCASRGTGSNQPQHFGDGTRLSIL.

The CDR3 DNA reads as TGCGCCAGCAGTCTGGAGAGGACAGGGAATCAGCCCCAGCATTTT. Translation gives CASSLERTGNQPQHF. The chain combines TRBV23-1 with TRBJ1-5; 8 bases agree with TRBD1. TRBV23-1 is an ORF, with its function uncertain. Losses at the gene ends were 4 bases for V and 4 bases for J; bases not matched to a gene: 6. This CDR3 spans 15 amino acids.

The chain has TRBV3-1 and TRBJ1-2, with D uncertain. Germline V lookup: CDR1 LGHDT, CDR2 YNNKEL (reference sequence). The CDR3 consists of 12 residues. Trimming stripped 2 bases from V and 5 bases from J, with 6 bases between. As DNA, the CDR3 is TGTGCCAGCAGCCAACCAGGATATGGCTACACCTTC. Protein: CASSQPGYGYTF.

This chain uses TRBV7-9 with TRBJ2-5; possibly TRBD2 for D (5 bases). Germline CDR1 is SEHNR and CDR2 is FQNEAQ (reference sequence). V lost 5 bases, J lost 2 bases, and 24 bases lay in between. The CDR3 sequence is 18 residues long. The CDR3 sequence is CASSPDLLTGGNQETQYF. The CDR3 DNA is TGTGCCAGCAGCCCAGACCTACTGACTGGAGGAAATCAAGAGACCCAGTACTTC.

This rearrangement joins TRBV5-4 to TRBJ2-5, with D maybe TRBD1 (5 bases). Trimming removed 1 base at V and 3 bases at J, with 10 bases between. The CDR3 totals 14 residues. In germline, CDR1 is SGHNT, CDR2 YYREEE (reference sequence). Here the CDR3 DNA reads TGTGCCAGCAGCTTGTCTCGGACAAAAGAGACCCAGTACTTC. This translates into CASSLSRTKETQYF.